This TCR beta chain derives from a study of beta chain features in type 1 diabetes. Study-wide findings and caveats: PCR could preferentially amplify shorter templates, alike in patients and controls. The question left open here concerned HLA type influencing TCRB rearrangement. Cells expressing TCR highly could be over-represented by cDNA sequencing. Shorter TCRB CDR3s, moderately but significantly so, were found in Type 1 diabetes patients in all four CD4+ subsets.

This clone showed up just a few times. Its antigen is currently unknown. The CDR3 is 11 residues long. Between the trimmed V and J ends, which lost 11 bases and 6 bases, there was a span of 12 bases. Germline CDR1 SNHLY, CDR2 FYNNEI. Sequenced material consisted of expressed TCRB transcripts (all of the isolated RNA was reverse transcribed). Read counts averaged roughly 4 million for samples of naive, central memory and regulatory T cells. The protocol was immunoSEQ multiplex PCR, while the TCRdb copy is restricted to in-frame clones and leaves out a portion. This sample has under 300,000 clones, with approximately 20% found just once.

The chain uses TRBV2 and TRBJ2-3, with D perhaps TRBD2 (7 bases). The sequenced sample was naive CD4+ T cells from blood. This receptor was identified in a woman in her 40s with type 1 diabetes. The CDR3 spells CAGGGRDTQYF. CDR3 bases: TGTGCCGGCGGGGGCCGGGATACGCAGTATTTT.